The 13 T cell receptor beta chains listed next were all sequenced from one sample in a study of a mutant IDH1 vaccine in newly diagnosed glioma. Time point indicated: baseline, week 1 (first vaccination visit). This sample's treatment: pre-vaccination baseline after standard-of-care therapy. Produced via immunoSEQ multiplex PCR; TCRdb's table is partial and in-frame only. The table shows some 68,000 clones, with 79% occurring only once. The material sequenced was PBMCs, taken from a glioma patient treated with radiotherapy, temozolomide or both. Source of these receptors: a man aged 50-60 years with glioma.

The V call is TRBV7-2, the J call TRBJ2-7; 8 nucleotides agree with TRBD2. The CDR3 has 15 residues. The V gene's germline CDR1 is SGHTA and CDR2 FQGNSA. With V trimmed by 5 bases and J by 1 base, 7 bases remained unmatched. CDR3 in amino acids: CASSPSGGVSYEQYF. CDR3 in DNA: TGTGCCAGCAGCCCCTCGGGGGGGGTGTCCTACGAGCAGTACTTC.

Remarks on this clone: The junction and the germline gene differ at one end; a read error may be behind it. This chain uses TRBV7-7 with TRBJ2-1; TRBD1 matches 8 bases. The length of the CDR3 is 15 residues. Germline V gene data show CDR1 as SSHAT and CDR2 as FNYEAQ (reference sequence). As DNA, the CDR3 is TGTGCTAGCAGCCGAGCACAGGGGGCCTACAATGAGCAGTTCTTC. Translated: CASSRAQGAYNEQFF.

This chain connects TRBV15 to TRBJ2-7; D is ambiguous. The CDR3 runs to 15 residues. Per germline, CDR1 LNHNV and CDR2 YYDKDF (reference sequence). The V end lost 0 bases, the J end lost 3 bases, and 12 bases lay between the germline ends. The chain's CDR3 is CATSREAGRNYEQYF. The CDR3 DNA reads TGTGCCACCAGCAGAGAGGCCGGCAGAAACTACGAGCAGTACTTC.

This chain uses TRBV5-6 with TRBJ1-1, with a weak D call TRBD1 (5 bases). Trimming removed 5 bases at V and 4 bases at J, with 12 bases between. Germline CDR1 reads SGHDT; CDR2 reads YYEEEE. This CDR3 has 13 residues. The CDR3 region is CASSRDSPTEAFF. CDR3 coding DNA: TGTGCCAGCAGTCGCGACAGTCCCACTGAAGCTTTCTTT.

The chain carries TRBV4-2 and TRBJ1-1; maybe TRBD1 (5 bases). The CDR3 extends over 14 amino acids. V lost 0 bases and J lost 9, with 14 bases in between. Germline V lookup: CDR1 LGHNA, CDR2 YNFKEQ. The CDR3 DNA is TGTGCCAGCAGCCAAGAAAGGCAGGGTGGCAAAGCTTTCTTT. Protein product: CASSQERQGGKAFF.

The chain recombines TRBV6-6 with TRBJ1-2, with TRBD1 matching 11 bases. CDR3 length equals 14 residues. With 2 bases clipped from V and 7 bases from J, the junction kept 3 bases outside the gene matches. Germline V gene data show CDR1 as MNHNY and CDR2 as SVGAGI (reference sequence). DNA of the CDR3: TGTGCCAGCAGTTACGGACAGGGGGCCAGTGGCTACACCTTC. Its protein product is CASSYGQGASGYTF.

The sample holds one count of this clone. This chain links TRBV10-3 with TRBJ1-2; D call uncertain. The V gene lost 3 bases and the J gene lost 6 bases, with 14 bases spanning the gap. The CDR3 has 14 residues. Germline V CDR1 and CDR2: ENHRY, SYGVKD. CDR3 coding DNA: TGTGCCATCAGTGACCGAACCAATCGGAATGGCTACACCTTC. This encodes CAISDRTNRNGYTF.

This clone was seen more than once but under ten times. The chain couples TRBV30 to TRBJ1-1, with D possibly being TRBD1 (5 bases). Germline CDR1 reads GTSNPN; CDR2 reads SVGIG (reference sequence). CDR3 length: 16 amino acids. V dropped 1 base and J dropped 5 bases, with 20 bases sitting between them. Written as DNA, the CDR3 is TGTGCCTGGAGTGGGGGGGAGGGGCGTGGAGGGACTGAAGCTTTCTTT. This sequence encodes CAWSGGEGRGGTEAFF.

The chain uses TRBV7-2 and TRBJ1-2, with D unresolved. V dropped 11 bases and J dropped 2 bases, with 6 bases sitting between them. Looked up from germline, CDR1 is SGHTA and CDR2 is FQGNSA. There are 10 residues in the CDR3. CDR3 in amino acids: CASVNYGYTF. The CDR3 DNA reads TGTGCCTCGGTCAACTATGGCTACACCTTC.

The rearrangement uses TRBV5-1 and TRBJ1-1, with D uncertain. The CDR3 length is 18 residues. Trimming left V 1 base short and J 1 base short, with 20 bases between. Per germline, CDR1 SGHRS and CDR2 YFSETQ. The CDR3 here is CASSLRKGPSQSNTEAFF. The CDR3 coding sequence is TGCGCCAGCAGCTTGCGGAAAGGACCCAGTCAATCGAACACTGAAGCTTTCTTT.

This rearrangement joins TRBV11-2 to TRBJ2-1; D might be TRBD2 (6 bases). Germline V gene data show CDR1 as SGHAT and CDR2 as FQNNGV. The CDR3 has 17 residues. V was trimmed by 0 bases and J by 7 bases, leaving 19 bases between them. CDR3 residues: CASSLDRTNPRVNEQFF. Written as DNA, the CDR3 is TGTGCCAGCAGCTTAGATAGGACTAACCCAAGGGTAAATGAGCAGTTCTTC.

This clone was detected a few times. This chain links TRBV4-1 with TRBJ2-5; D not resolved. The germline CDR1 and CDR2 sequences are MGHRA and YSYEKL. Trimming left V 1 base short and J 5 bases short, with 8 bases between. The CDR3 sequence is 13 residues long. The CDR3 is CASSQARKETQYF. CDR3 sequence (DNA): TGCGCCAGCAGCCAAGCTAGGAAGGAGACCCAGTACTTC.

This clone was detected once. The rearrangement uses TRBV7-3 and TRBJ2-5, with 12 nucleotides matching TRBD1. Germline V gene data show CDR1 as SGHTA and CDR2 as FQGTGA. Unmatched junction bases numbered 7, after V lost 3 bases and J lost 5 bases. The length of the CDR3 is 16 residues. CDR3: CASSFTGTGGLETQYF. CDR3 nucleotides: TGTGCCAGCAGCTTCACCGGGACAGGGGGCTTGGAGACCCAGTACTTC.